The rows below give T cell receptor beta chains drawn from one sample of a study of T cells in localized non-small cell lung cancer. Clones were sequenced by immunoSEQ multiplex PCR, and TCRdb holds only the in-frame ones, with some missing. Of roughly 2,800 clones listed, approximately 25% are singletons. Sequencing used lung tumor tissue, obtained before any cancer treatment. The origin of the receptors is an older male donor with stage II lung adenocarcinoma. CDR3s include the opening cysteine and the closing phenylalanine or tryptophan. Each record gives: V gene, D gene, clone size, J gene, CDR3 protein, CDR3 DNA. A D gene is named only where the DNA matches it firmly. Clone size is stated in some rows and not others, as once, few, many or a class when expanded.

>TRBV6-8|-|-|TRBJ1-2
CAIEGQGGGYTF
TGTGCCATTGAGGGGCAGGGCGGTGGCTACACCTTC
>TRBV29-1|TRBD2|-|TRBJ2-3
CSVVSGGAPSDTQYF
TGCAGCGTCGTTAGCGGGGGGGCCCCTTCAGATACGCAGTATTTT
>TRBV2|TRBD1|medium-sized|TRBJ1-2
CASSPGTGGDYGYTF
TGTGCCAGCAGTCCTGGGACAGGGGGCGACTATGGCTACACCTTC
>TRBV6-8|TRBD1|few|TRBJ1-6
CAIRAQGVESPLHF
TGTGCCATCAGGGCGCAGGGGGTAGAATCACCCCTCCACTTT
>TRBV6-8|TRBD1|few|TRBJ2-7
CASTYSIDRDQYF
TGTGCCAGCACCTACTCCATTGACAGGGACCAGTACTTC
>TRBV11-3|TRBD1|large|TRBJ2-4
CASSSDRGRNIQYF
TGTGCCAGCAGCTCGGACAGGGGAAGAAACATTCAGTACTTC
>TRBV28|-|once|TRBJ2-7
CASNLGARLSSYEQYF
TGTGCCAGCAATCTGGGGGCCAGGCTCAGCTCCTACGAGCAGTACTTC
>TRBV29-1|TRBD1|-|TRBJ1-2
CSVGGTDYGYTF
TGCAGCGTCGGAGGGACAGACTATGGCTACACCTTC
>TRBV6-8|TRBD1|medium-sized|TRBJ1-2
CASRYGTASYGYTF
TGTGCCAGCAGGTACGGGACAGCTAGCTATGGCTACACCTTC
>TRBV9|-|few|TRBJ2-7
CASSPEGASGYEQYF
TGTGCCAGCAGTCCCGAGGGGGCTAGCGGTTACGAGCAGTACTTC
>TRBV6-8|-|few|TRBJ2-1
CASSEWRRASYNEQFF
TGTGCCAGCAGCGAATGGAGGCGGGCCTCCTACAATGAGCAGTTCTTC
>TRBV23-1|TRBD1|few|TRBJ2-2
CASSRPGQYHTGELFF
TGCGCCAGCAGTCGTCCGGGACAGTACCACACCGGGGAGCTGTTTTTT